A single sample gave rise to the 32 T cell receptor beta chains below, sequenced in a study of shared T cell receptors in the human thymus (dated by TCRdb to the early 2020s). Receptor amplification or capture employed the immunoSEQ multiplex PCR assay. In TCRdb, the immuneACCESS table is reduced to in-frame sequences with V and J assigned. These tables do not hold every clone; where another copy was compared, an unresolved V gene accounts for under half, and the others remain unexplained. In this sample the table shows hundreds of thousands of clones, over 75% of which occur a single time. The ten largest clones add up to 0.0094% of the sample. These data were also filed under a second study, of human thymus T cells.

The sample taken for sequencing was thymocytes. Receptor source: a boy under two years old with a congenital heart defect. Donor details come from another sample of the same person, matched by shared clones.

This clone was detected only once. The chain couples TRBV28 to TRBJ2-4, with D tentatively TRBD2 (6 bases). This CDR3 contains 17 residues. Deletions cut 4 bases from V and 0 bases from J, with 16 bases between. Germline V lookup: CDR1 MDHEN, CDR2 SYDVKM. CDR3 amino acids: CASSCQETGVAKNIQYF. The CDR3, as DNA: TGTGCCAGCAGTTGCCAAGAGACGGGGGTAGCCAAAAACATTCAGTACTTC.

The rearrangement uses TRBV4-3 and TRBJ2-5, with no clear D. Per germline, CDR1 LGHNA and CDR2 YSLEER. V dropped 0 bases and J dropped 3 bases, with 14 bases sitting between them. This CDR3 comprises 16 residues. This chain's CDR3 is CASSQEARPGEETQYF. CDR3 coding DNA: TGCGCCAGCAGCCAAGAAGCGCGGCCCGGCGAAGAGACCCAGTACTTC.

This chain uses TRBV19 with TRBJ1-6; 8 bases map to TRBD1. The germline V gene has CDR1 LNHDA and CDR2 SQIVND (reference sequence). The CDR3 has 13 amino acids. The V segment lost 6 bases and the J segment 5 bases; nucleotides outside the gene matches: 0. The CDR3 sequence is CASRDRDNSPLHF. CDR3 nucleotides: TGTGCCAGTAGGGACAGGGATAATTCACCCCTCCACTTT.

This chain connects TRBV6-1 to TRBJ2-5; TRBD2 matches 8 bases. Germline CDR1 is MNHNS and CDR2 is SASEGT. V dropped 2 bases and J dropped 3; count of bases not matched to a gene: 11. The CDR3 sequence is 17 residues long. This CDR3 is CASSELRGGRFEETQYF. The CDR3 nucleotides are TGTGCCAGCAGTGAACTTCGCGGGGGGCGGTTTGAAGAGACCCAGTACTTC.

The rearrangement joins TRBV7-2 to TRBJ2-4, with 9 positions matching TRBD1. CDR1 is SGHTA and CDR2 is FQGNSA in the germline V gene. The CDR3 is 15 amino acids. V dropped 6 bases and J dropped 6; count of bases not matched to a gene: 9. The CDR3, as DNA: TGTGCCAGCAGTGATAGGACAGGGGACGGAAACATTCAGTACTTC. Translation: CASSDRTGDGNIQYF.

The chain carries TRBV5-1 and TRBJ2-2; TRBD1 might be the D (5 bases). V was cut by 1 base and J by 2 bases, with 12 bases left in between. The CDR3 is 16 residues long. CDR1 is SGHRS and CDR2 is YFSETQ in the germline V gene. The chain's CDR3 is CASSLRGSRNTGELFF. The DNA of the CDR3 is TGCGCCAGCAGCTTGAGGGGCAGTCGAAACACCGGGGAGCTGTTTTTT.

This chain joins TRBV5-6 and TRBJ2-7; 7 bases fit TRBD2. This CDR3 spans 14 amino acids. V shed 2 bases and J 7 bases; nucleotides not matched to a gene: 9. Germline V gene sequence: CDR1 SGHDT, CDR2 YYEEEE. The CDR3 DNA sequence: TGTGCCAGCAGCTTATCGGCGGGAGCTAGGGAGCAGTACTTC. Its translation: CASSLSAGAREQYF.

The chain combines TRBV28 with TRBJ2-1; 11 nucleotides match TRBD2. Germline assignment: CDR1 MDHEN and CDR2 SYDVKM. CDR3 length: 18 amino acids. The junction had 12 bases not matched to a gene; V was cut back by 6 bases and J by 2 bases. CDR3 amino acids: CASRPRPTSGVPYNEQFF. DNA for the CDR3: TGTGCCAGCAGGCCGCGCCCGACTAGCGGGGTCCCCTACAATGAGCAGTTCTTC.

This clone occurred a few times. The CDR3 is CASSLSGGYEQYF. CDR3 DNA: TGCGCCAGCAGCTTGTCGGGGGGCTACGAGCAGTACTTC. The gene calls are TRBV5-1 and TRBJ2-7; 7 positions match TRBD2. The V gene end was trimmed by 1 base and the J gene end by 3 bases; junction bases not matched to a gene: 1. The V gene's germline CDR1 is SGHRS and CDR2 YFSETQ. The CDR3 has 13 amino acids.

Note on this clone: A junction boundary mismatches the germline segment, possibly from a read error. The chain couples TRBV5-6 to TRBJ1-5, with 7 bases identical to TRBD1. Per germline, CDR1 SGHDT and CDR2 YYEEEE. The CDR3 is made up of 15 amino acids. The CDR3 loop reads CASRLGGGGNQPQHF. CDR3 DNA sequence: TGTGCCAGCAGATTGGGAGGGGGCGGCAATCAGCCCCAGCATTTT.

The rearrangement joins TRBV18 to TRBJ2-2; 7 nucleotides agree with TRBD1. The V gene's germline CDR1 is KGHSH and CDR2 LQKENI. CDR3 length: 18 amino acids. V shed 5 bases, J shed 3 bases, and the junction held 15 bases outside the gene matches. The CDR3 region is CASSKRRKDRWDTGELFF. CDR3 bases: TGTGCCAGCTCAAAACGAAGGAAGGACAGGTGGGACACCGGGGAGCTGTTTTTT.

The chain employs TRBV27 and TRBJ1-1; 12 bases fit TRBD1. The CDR3 is made up of 15 amino acids. V was pared by 2 bases and J by 10 bases, with 8 bases of the junction left unmatched. Germline V lookup: CDR1 MNHEY, CDR2 SMNVEV (reference sequence). The DNA for the CDR3 is TGTGCCAGCAGTTTAGGGACAGGGGGCGATTGGTTAGCTTTCTTT. Protein sequence: CASSLGTGGDWLAFF.

The chain combines TRBV6-1 with TRBJ2-1; TRBD2 agrees at 12 bases. Per germline, CDR1 MNHNS and CDR2 SASEGT. This CDR3 is built from 17 residues. Trimming cost V 4 bases and J 8 bases; bases outside gene matches: 12. CDR3 sequence reads: CASSVQILAGGGDEQFF. The CDR3 DNA sequence: TGTGCCAGCAGTGTACAAATACTAGCGGGGGGAGGGGATGAGCAGTTCTTC.

This clone has just a few counts. The V and J genes are TRBV7-2 and TRBJ2-3, with 10 positions matching TRBD2. The CDR3 sequence is 17 residues long. V dropped 2 bases and J dropped 6; count of bases not matched to a gene: 11. The germline V gene has CDR1 SGHTA and CDR2 FQGNSA. CDR3 nucleotides: TGTGCCAGCAGCTTAAAAGGAGCGGGAGGGCCGGGGGATACGCAGTATTTT. It specifies CASSLKGAGGPGDTQYF.

V and J are TRBV10-1 and TRBJ2-7; D not certain. Germline V lookup: CDR1 WNHNN, CDR2 SYGVQD (reference sequence). V was cut by 3 bases and J by 6 bases, with 9 bases left in between. The CDR3 is 12 amino acids. DNA for the CDR3: TGCGCCAGCAGTGATTCTAGAAGCGAGCAGTACTTC. Its protein is CASSDSRSEQYF.

V gene TRBV15 combines with J gene TRBJ1-1; the D gene is possibly TRBD1 (5 bases). This CDR3 has 16 amino acids. Looked up from germline, CDR1 is LNHNV and CDR2 is YYDKDF (reference sequence). V was trimmed by 3 bases and J by 7 bases, leaving 21 bases between them. The CDR3 bases are TGTGCCACCAGCAGTGACCTTGGGAGGGGCGACCTTGAAGCTTTCTTT. This sequence encodes CATSSDLGRGDLEAFF.

The CDR3 region has the DNA TGTGCCAGTAGGACTAGCGGGATATATAAAGAGACCCAGTACTTC. Residues: CASRTSGIYKETQYF. The V gene is TRBV6-1, the J gene TRBJ2-5; 12 bases are shared with TRBD2. The J segment lost 3 bases and the V segment lost 9 bases, leaving 8 bases of the junction unmatched. Per the germline V gene, CDR1 is MNHNS and CDR2 is SASEGT. The CDR3 loop spans 15 amino acids.

The chain recombines TRBV6-5 with TRBJ2-1; 7 positions agree with TRBD1. This CDR3 comprises 14 residues. The J segment lost 8 bases and the V segment lost 0 bases, leaving 4 bases of the junction unmatched. CDR1 and CDR2 from the germline V gene are MNHEY and SVGAGI. The DNA for the CDR3 is TGTGCCAGCAGTTACTCCGAGGGGGCCGATGAGCAGTTCTTC. Encoded protein: CASSYSEGADEQFF.

V usage is TRBV9 and J usage is TRBJ2-3; 12 bases fit TRBD2. The CDR3 has 16 residues. CDR1 is SGDLS, CDR2 YYNGEE, per germline. V trimming: 3 bases; J trimming: 2 bases; junction bases outside the gene matches: 4. The CDR3: CASSDRLAGDTDTQYF. CDR3 nucleotides: TGTGCCAGCAGCGACCGACTAGCGGGAGACACAGATACGCAGTATTTT.

The gene calls are TRBV5-4 and TRBJ2-7, with 7 bases fitting TRBD1. The germline CDR1 and CDR2 sequences are SGHNT and YYREEE (reference sequence). The CDR3 consists of 16 residues. V lost 0 bases to trimming and J lost 3 bases; unmatched junction nucleotides: 9. The CDR3 spells CASSLDWDRVNYEQYF. CDR3 sequence (DNA): TGTGCCAGCAGCTTGGATTGGGACAGAGTGAACTACGAGCAGTACTTC.

This chain links TRBV19 with TRBJ2-1, with D perhaps matching TRBD1 (6 bases). Between the trimmed V and J ends, which lost 4 bases and 3 bases, there was a span of 13 bases. From germline, CDR1 is LNHDA and CDR2 SQIVND (reference sequence). This CDR3 comprises 15 residues. CDR3 in amino acids: CASSTADRVYNEQFF. The CDR3 nucleotides read TGTGCCAGTAGTACCGCGGACAGAGTCTACAATGAGCAGTTCTTC.

This clone is a singleton in its sample. This chain uses TRBV30 with TRBJ2-1; 9 positions match TRBD1. V shed 3 bases and J 0 bases; nucleotides not matched to a gene: 15. The V gene's germline CDR1 is GTSNPN and CDR2 SVGIG (reference sequence). The CDR3 totals 19 residues. The chain's CDR3 is CAWRPGLRTGDSSYNEQFF. The CDR3 DNA reads as TGTGCCTGGAGGCCCGGGCTTAGGACAGGGGATAGCTCCTACAATGAGCAGTTCTTC.

The V call is TRBV19, the J call TRBJ2-1; 10 bases are shared with TRBD1. Germline values: CDR1 LNHDA, CDR2 SQIVND (reference sequence). With 6 bases clipped from V and 4 bases from J, the junction kept 6 bases outside the gene matches. CDR3 length equals 15 residues. The CDR3 DNA reads as TGTGCCAGTAGGAGACAGGGGGCCCTATACAATGAGCAGTTCTTC. Translating gives CASRRQGALYNEQFF.

The V and J genes are TRBV6-1 and TRBJ2-5, with 9 bases that match TRBD1. V lost 4 bases and J lost 4; bases outside the gene matches: 13. Germline lookup yields CDR1 MNHNS and CDR2 SASEGT. The CDR3 consists of 17 residues. As DNA, the CDR3 is TGTGCCAGCAGTGCACGGGAAGGGGACAGGGCCGGAGAGACCCAGTACTTC. Residues: CASSAREGDRAGETQYF.

As for this clone: One end of the junction is discordant with germline, which a read error may explain. Other nucleotide sequences in the sample specify the same CDR3. For the CDR3, the DNA is TGCGCCAGCAGCCAACCGGACAGGGCGGATTCCCCCCTCCACTTT. Translating gives CASSQPDRADSPLHF. The V call is TRBV4-1, the J call TRBJ1-6; 8 bases align to TRBD1. CDR1 is MGHRA, CDR2 YSYEKL, per germline. The CDR3 has 15 residues.

This rearrangement joins TRBV29-1 to TRBJ1-3, with 9 bases aligning to TRBD1. Per the germline V gene, CDR1 is SQVTM and CDR2 is ANQGSEA. The CDR3 covers 15 residues. The V segment lost 0 bases and the J segment 8 bases; nucleotides outside the gene matches: 8. CDR3 sequence reads: CSVEEPDRGRDTIYF. CDR3 nucleotides: TGCAGCGTTGAAGAACCGGACAGGGGTAGGGACACCATATATTTT.

The chain's CDR3 is CASSQDYRENQPQHF. In nucleotides, the CDR3 is TGCGCCAGCAGCCAAGATTACAGGGAAAATCAGCCCCAGCATTTT. The V call is TRBV4-1, the J call TRBJ1-5; D is perhaps TRBD1 (6 bases). Germline values: CDR1 MGHRA, CDR2 YSYEKL. Trimming took 0 bases from V and 4 from J, leaving 10 bases between them. CDR3 length: 15 amino acids.

The chain couples TRBV4-1 to TRBJ2-7; 9 bases line up with TRBD2. J gave up 1 base and V 4 bases, and 8 bases lay outside the gene matches. This CDR3 is 16 amino acids long. Germline lookup yields CDR1 MGHRA and CDR2 YSYEKL. The CDR3 region has the DNA TGCGCCAGCAGCCCCAATGGAGCGGGGGGTTCCTACGAGCAGTACTTC. Its translation: CASSPNGAGGSYEQYF.

The chain has TRBV29-1 and TRBJ2-5, with TRBD2 as a possible D gene (7 bases). The V and J ends lost 1 base and 3 bases respectively, with 21 bases between them. The CDR3 sequence is 17 residues long. Germline CDR1 reads SQVTM; CDR2 reads ANQGSEA. The CDR3 loop reads CSVEGPVSGGLKETQYF. The CDR3, as DNA: TGCAGCGTTGAAGGGCCTGTATCGGGGGGCCTCAAAGAGACCCAGTACTTC.

The chain couples TRBV7-9 to TRBJ1-2; 7 bases map to TRBD1. J was trimmed by 6 bases and V by 1 base; bases with no gene match: 8. The CDR3 extends over 15 amino acids. Looked up from germline, CDR1 is SEHNR and CDR2 is FQNEAQ (reference sequence). The CDR3 coding sequence is TGTGCCAGCAGCTTAGAGGGTGAGGGGGCCCATGGCTACACCTTC. Its protein product is CASSLEGEGAHGYTF.

The rearrangement joins TRBV2 to TRBJ1-5; 9 positions agree with TRBD1. Trimming removed 8 bases from V and 1 base from J; junction bases left unmatched: 6. This CDR3 has 15 amino acids. Germline V gives CDR1 SNHLY, CDR2 FYNNEI. CDR3 sequence reads: CASRGGQGSNQPQHF. DNA for the CDR3: TGTGCCAGCCGGGGGGGACAGGGAAGCAATCAGCCCCAGCATTTT.

The chain employs TRBV28 and TRBJ2-7, with TRBD2 identical over 13 bases. Losses at the gene ends were 3 bases for V and 2 bases for J; bases not matched to a gene: 7. Germline assignment: CDR1 MDHEN and CDR2 SYDVKM. CDR3 length: 17 residues. The DNA for the CDR3 is TGTGCCAGCAGTTTTATGTCACTAGCGGGAGGGCCCTACGAGCAGTACTTC. This translates into CASSFMSLAGGPYEQYF.